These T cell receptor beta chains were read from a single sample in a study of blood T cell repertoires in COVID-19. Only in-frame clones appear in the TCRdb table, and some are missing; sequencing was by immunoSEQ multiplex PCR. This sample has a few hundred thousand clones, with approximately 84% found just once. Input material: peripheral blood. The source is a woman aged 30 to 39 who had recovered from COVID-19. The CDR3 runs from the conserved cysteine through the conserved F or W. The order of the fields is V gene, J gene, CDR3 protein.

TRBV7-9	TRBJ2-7	CASSSTPGQTIYEQYF
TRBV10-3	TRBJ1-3	CAIRANQGQGTGNTIYF
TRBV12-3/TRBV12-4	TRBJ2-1	CASSFVVNEQFF
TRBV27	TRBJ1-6	CASKTGTGDSPLHF
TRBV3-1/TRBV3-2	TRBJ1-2	CASSQGDMYYGYTF
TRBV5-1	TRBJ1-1	CASSPDRGRGTEAFF
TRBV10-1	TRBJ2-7	CASSDDRGPSYEQYF
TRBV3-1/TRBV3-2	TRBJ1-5	CASSPGQNQPQHF
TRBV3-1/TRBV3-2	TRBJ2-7	CASSLQGMLDEQYF
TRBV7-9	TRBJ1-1	CASSFNAGITEAFF
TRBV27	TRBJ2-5	CASTLTSGTETQYF
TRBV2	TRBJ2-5	CASSEQGLAGTETQYF
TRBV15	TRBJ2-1	CATSTAGFNEQFF
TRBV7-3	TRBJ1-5	CASSFSQPQHF
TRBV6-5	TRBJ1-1	CASSYGQGTLYTEAFF
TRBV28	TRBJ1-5	CASSRNPLIDRNQPQHF
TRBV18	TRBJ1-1	CASSPGGVAEAFF
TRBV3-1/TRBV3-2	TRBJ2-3	CASSQDPGGMADTQYF
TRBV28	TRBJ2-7	CASSLSSGLYEQYF
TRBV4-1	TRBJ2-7	CASSRGGVDEQYF
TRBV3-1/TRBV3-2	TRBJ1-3	CASSLRQLSGNTIYF
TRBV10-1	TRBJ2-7	CASSENSEQYF
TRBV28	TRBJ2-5	CASSFTGTGAETQYF
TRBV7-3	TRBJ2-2	CASSLMGAGTGELFF
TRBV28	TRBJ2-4	CASSLRGGKNIQYF
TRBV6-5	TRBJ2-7	CASSSYTTYEQYF
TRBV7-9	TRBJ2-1	CASSLSRTDYNEQFF
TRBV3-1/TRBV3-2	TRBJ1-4	CASSQVAGAGEKLFF
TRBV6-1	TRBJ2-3	CASSAGGSSASTDTQYF
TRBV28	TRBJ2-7	CASQNQGLAGDEQYF
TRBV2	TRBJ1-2	CASSESPLGGANYGYTF
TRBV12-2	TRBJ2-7	CASRSGPEVGQGHTEQYF
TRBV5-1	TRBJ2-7	CASSKPDRGSLAEQYF
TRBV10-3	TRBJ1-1	CAISETGGTEAFF
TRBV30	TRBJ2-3	CAWNEAGVTDTQYF
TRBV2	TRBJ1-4	CASSGSSRLATNEKLFF
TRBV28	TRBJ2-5	CASSPYHRGLQETQYF
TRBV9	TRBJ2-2	CASSGFYRAGELFF
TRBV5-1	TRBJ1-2	CASRRGQDTNYGYTF